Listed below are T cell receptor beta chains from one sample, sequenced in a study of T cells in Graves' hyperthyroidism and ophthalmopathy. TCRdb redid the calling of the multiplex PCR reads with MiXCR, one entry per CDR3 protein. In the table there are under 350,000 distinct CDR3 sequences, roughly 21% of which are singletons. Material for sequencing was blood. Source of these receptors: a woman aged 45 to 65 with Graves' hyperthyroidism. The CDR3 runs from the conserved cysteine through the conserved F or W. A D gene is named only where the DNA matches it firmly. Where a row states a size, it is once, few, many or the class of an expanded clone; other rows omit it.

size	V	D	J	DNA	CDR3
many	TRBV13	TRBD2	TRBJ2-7	TGTGCCAGCAGCCGGACTAGCGGGAGGGTACCGGGGGAGCAGTACTTC	CASSRTSGRVPGEQYF
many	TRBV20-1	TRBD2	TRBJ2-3	TGCAGTGCTAGAGATAGACTAGCGGCAAGCACAGATACGCAGTATTTT	CSARDRLAASTDTQYF
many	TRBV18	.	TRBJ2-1	TGTGCCAGCTCACCACTCCGCGGGGGCTTCTACAATGAGCAGTTCTTC	CASSPLRGGFYNEQFF
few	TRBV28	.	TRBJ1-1	TGTGCCAGCTCCCGCGTCGTCATGAACACTGAAGCTTTCTTT	CASSRVVMNTEAFF
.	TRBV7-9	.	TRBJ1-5	TGTGCCAGCAGCTCGGAAGGCGCTTATAATCAGCCCCAGCATTTT	CASSSEGAYNQPQHF
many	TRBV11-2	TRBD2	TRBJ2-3	TGTGCCAGCAGCTTTCGGGCTAGCGGGACTCCGACGGATACGCAGTATTTT	CASSFRASGTPTDTQYF
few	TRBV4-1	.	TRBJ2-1	TGCGCCAGCAGCCAACGTTTGGATAATGAGCAGTTCTTC	CASSQRLDNEQFF
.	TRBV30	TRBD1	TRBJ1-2	TGTGCCTGGAGTTACCGACAGGGGAGGGAAGGCTACACCTTC	CAWSYRQGREGYTF
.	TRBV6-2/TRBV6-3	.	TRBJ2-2	TGTGCCAGCCAAGTCTATGGTAGTACCGGGGAGCTGTTTTTT	CASQVYGSTGELFF
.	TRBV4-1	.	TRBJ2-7	TGTGCCAGCAGCCCTCCGGGACGTCTCGAGCAGTACTTC	CASSPPGRLEQYF
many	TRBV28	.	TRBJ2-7	TGTGCCAGCAGGGGCAGCTACGAGCAGTACTTC	CASRGSYEQYF
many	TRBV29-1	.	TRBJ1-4	TGCAGCGTTAGTGTCTCAACTAATGAAAAACTGTTTTTT	CSVSVSTNEKLFF
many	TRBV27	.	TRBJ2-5	TGTGCCAGCAGTTACGACCGTAGGTTTCAGGAGACCCAGTACTTC	CASSYDRRFQETQYF
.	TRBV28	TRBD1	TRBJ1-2	TGTGCCAGCAGTTTAAACGGACAGGGTTGGGGCTACACCTTC	CASSLNGQGWGYTF
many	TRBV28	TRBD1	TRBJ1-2	TGTGCCAGCAGCTGGGGACAGGCCGTTTATGGCTACACCTTC	CASSWGQAVYGYTF
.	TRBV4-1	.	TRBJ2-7	TGCGCCAGCAGCCACCCCCAACCCGGCCTATACGAGCAGTACTTC	CASSHPQPGLYEQYF
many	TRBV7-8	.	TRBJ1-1	TGTGCCAGCAGCTTTCGATCTGGGGGCGTCACTGAAGCTTTCTTT	CASSFRSGGVTEAFF
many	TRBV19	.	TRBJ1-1	TGTGCCAGTAGTATTTCGGCCAGGATGAACACTGAAGCTTTCTTT	CASSISARMNTEAFF
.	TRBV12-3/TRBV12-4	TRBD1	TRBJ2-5	TGTGCCAGCAGTTCCGGACAGGGGATGAAGACCCAGTACTTC	CASSSGQGMKTQYF
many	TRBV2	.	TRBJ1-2	TGTGCCAGCAGTGAAAAGGGGGTCGGCTATGGCTACACCTTC	CASSEKGVGYGYTF
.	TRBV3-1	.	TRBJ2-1	TGTGCCAGCAGCATGAGGTGGTTTGAGCAGTTCTTC	CASSMRWFEQFF
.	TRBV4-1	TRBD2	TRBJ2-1	TGCGCCAGCACGACTAGCGGGGCCTACAATGAGCAGTTCTTC	CASTTSGAYNEQFF
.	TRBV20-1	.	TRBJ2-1	TGCAGTGCTAGAGATTTGGGAAATGAGCAGTTCTTC	CSARDLGNEQFF
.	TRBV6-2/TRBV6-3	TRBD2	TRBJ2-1	TGTGCCAGCAGTGGACTAGCGGGGCTCCACGGTGAGCAGTTCTTC	CASSGLAGLHGEQFF
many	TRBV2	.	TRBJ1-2	TGTGCCAGCAGTGAAGCGCAAGGAGGGTGGGCCTATGGCTACACCTTC	CASSEAQGGWAYGYTF
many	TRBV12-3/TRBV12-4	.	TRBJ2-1	TGTGCCAGCAGTTTAGAGGTTGAGCAGTTCTTC	CASSLEVEQFF
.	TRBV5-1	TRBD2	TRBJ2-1	TGCGCCAGCAGCCCCGAGGAAAGGCTAGCGGGAGTCGACAATGGGCAGTTCTTC	CASSPEERLAGVDNGQFF
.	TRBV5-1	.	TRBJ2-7	TGCGCCAGCAGCTCACAAACCGGGCCACAGGGAATAAACCACGAGCAGTACTTC	CASSSQTGPQGINHEQYF
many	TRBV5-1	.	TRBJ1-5	TGCGCCAGCAGCTTGGATCCAGGGGAACATCAGCCCCAGCATTTT	CASSLDPGEHQPQHF
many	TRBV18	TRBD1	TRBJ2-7	TGTGCCAGCTCACCTGGACAGGGTTGGGAGCAGTACTTC	CASSPGQGWEQYF
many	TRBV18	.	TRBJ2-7	TGTGCCAGCTCACCAACCTCGTCCAGGGGCCAATACGAGCAGTACTTC	CASSPTSSRGQYEQYF
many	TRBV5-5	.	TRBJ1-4	TGTGCCAGCAGCTTTCCAACTAATGAAAAACTGTTTTTT	CASSFPTNEKLFF
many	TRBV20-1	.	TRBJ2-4	TGCAGTGCTAGACAGGTAGCCAAAAACATTCAGTACTTC	CSARQVAKNIQYF
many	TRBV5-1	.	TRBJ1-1	TGCGCCAGCAGCAGGGATGGAGCTGAAGCTTTCTTT	CASSRDGAEAFF
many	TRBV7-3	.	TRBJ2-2	TGTGCCAGCAGCTTAAGCGGGGGCGGGAACACCGGGGAGCTGTTTTTT	CASSLSGGGNTGELFF
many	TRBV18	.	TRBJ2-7	TGTGCCAGCTCACACAAGGGGGGCGAGCAGTACTTC	CASSHKGGEQYF
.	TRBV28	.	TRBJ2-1	TGTGCCAGCAGTTTACAGAATAGCGGAGGGTACAATGAGCAGTTCTTC	CASSLQNSGGYNEQFF
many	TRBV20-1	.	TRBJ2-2	TGCAGTGCTAGGTGGCAGGGGCATAACACCGGGGAGCTGTTTTTT	CSARWQGHNTGELFF
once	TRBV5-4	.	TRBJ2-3	TGTGCCAGCAGCTTGAGACAAACCACAGATACGCAGTATTTT	CASSLRQTTDTQYF
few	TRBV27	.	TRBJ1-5	TGTGCCAGCAGTTTCCCGGGTCAGCCCCAGCATTTT	CASSFPGQPQHF
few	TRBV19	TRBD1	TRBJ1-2	TGTGCCAGTAGTCCGGGACAGGGACCTATTTTCTATGGCTACACCTTC	CASSPGQGPIFYGYTF
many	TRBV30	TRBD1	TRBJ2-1	TGTGCCTGGAGAGCGCCGGGACAGGGCTACAATGAGCAGTTCTTC	CAWRAPGQGYNEQFF
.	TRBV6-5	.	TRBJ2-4	TGTGCCAGCAGTTTCACAGATAAAAACATTCAGTACTTC	CASSFTDKNIQYF
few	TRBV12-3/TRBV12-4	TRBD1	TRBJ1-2	TGTGCCAGCAGTTTGGGACAGCTCTCCTATGGCTACACCTTC	CASSLGQLSYGYTF
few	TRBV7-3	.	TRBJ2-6	TGTGCCAGCAGCTTAACGGGGAATCTGGAGGCCAACGTCCTGACTTTC	CASSLTGNLEANVLTF
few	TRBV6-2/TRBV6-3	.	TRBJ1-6	TGTGCCAGCAGTTACTCCCGGGAGAGCTCCTATAATTCACCCCTCCACTTT	CASSYSRESSYNSPLHF
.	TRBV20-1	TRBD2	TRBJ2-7	TGCAGTGCTGGAGGACTAGCGGGAGTTTACGAGCAGTACTTC	CSAGGLAGVYEQYF
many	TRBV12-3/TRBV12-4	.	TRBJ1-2	TGTGCCAGCAGCCAGGGTTACTATGGCTACACCTTC	CASSQGYYGYTF
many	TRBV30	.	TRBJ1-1	TGTGCCTGGAGTGGAAACGGAAACACTGAAGCTTTCTTT	CAWSGNGNTEAFF
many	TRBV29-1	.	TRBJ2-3	TGCAGCGCCGGGCCGGGGGATACGCAGTATTTT	CSAGPGDTQYF
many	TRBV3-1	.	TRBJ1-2	TGTGCCAGCAGCCACCCCTCGGGAGGGAACTATGGCTACACCTTC	CASSHPSGGNYGYTF
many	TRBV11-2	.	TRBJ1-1	TGTGCCAGCAGCTCAACGACAGCGAACACTGAAGCTTTCTTT	CASSSTTANTEAFF
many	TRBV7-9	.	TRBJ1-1	TGTGCCAGCAGCGCGACAGCGAACACTGAAGCTTTCTTT	CASSATANTEAFF
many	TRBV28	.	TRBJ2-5	TGTGCCAGCAGTTTACCGCGGACGGAGACCCAGTACTTC	CASSLPRTETQYF
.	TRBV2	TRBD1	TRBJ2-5	TGTGCCAGCAAGGTTGGACAGGGGCGGGAGACCCAGTACTTC	CASKVGQGRETQYF
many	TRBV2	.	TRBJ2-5	TGTGCCAGCAGTCACCTCGCTTCATTTGGGGAAGAGACCCAGTACTTC	CASSHLASFGEETQYF
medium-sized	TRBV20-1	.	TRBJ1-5	TGCAGTGCTAGAGAGCGGTTCAATCAGCCCCAGCATTTT	CSARERFNQPQHF
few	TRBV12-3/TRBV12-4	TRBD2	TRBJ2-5	TGTGCCAGCAGTCCAACTCGCGGGAGGTTGCAGACCCAGTACTTC	CASSPTRGRLQTQYF